This passage covers 27 T cell receptor beta chains from one sample sequenced in a study of blood T cells in healthy people across ages. A second roughly 7 to 12 cycle PCR used barcoded and J-beta primers. Each CDR3 protein gets one entry after TCRdb re-called the 5' RACE reads with MiXCR. The table lists hundreds of thousands of distinct CDR3 sequences, 30% to 45% of them singletons. The sequenced material came from blood. These receptor sequences come from a man aged 18 to 30 in good health.

This clonotype was picked up many times. This chain links TRBV20-1 with TRBJ1-2; D unclear. This CDR3 comprises 13 residues. Germline V gene sequence: CDR1 DFQATT, CDR2 SNEGSKA (reference sequence). V was trimmed by 1 base and J by 4 bases, leaving 10 bases between them. The chain's CDR3 is CSARAGILYGYTF. The DNA of the CDR3 is TGCAGTGCTAGAGCCGGGATCCTCTATGGCTACACCTTC.

The V gene is TRBV27, the J gene TRBJ2-6; D is ambiguous. There are 16 residues in the CDR3. CDR1 and CDR2 (germline): MNHEY, SMNVEV (reference sequence). V gave up 5 bases and J gave up 2 bases, with 13 bases separating them. The CDR3 reads CASSNSGVAGANVLTF. CDR3 sequence (DNA): TGTGCCAGCAGTAACTCTGGGGTAGCTGGGGCCAACGTCCTGACTTTC.

The genes are TRBV29-1 and TRBJ2-7, with D unresolved. CDR3 length equals 14 residues. Germline values: CDR1 SQVTM, CDR2 ANQGSEA. V was clipped by 5 bases and J by 7 bases, with 21 bases between them. CDR3 nucleotides: TGCAGCGTTCGCCCTAGGGTTCGTAGGAATGAGCAGTACTTC. Translated: CSVRPRVRRNEQYF.

V usage is TRBV5-1 and J usage is TRBJ1-4, with D perhaps matching TRBD1 (5 bases). Germline V gives CDR1 SGHRS, CDR2 YFSETQ. This CDR3 is built from 15 residues. V lost 3 bases, J lost 5 bases, and 14 bases lay in between. Here the CDR3 DNA reads TGCGCCAGCAGCTCCCCAGGGAATTCGAATGAAAAACTGTTTTTT. It translates to CASSSPGNSNEKLFF. Supplemented by reference TRBV5-1 and TRBJ1-4, the full variable domain reads KAGVTQTPRYLIKTRGQQVTLSCSPISGHRSVSWYQQTPGQGLQFLFEYFSETQRNKGNFPGRFSGRQFSNSRSEMNVSTLELGDSALYLCASSSPGNSNEKLFFGSGTQLSVL.

Details on this clonotype: At one end the junction does not follow the germline gene, possibly because of a read error. This chain links TRBV6-7 with TRBJ1-1, with D perhaps TRBD1 (5 bases). TRBV6-7 is reported as an ORF; its role is uncertain. This CDR3 is built from 16 residues. CDR3 amino acids: CASSYHLRGLTTETFF. In DNA, the CDR3 is TGTGCCAGCAGTTACCACCTTAGGGGCCTGACGACTGAAACTTTCTTT.

The J gene is TRBJ2-1, the V gene TRBV27, with TRBD2 matching 10 bases. This CDR3 has 14 amino acids. In germline, CDR1 is MNHEY, CDR2 SMNVEV (reference sequence). The ends lost 8 bases at V and 8 bases at J; junction bases unmatched: 9. This CDR3 reads CASQSGGAVYEQFF. The DNA for the CDR3 is TGTGCCAGCCAGAGCGGGGGGGCCGTCTATGAGCAGTTCTTC.

Regarding this clonotype: At one of its ends the junction is not consistent with the germline gene, which may arise from a read error. The chain joins TRBV5-1 to TRBJ2-1; D not certain. Per the germline V gene, CDR1 is SGHRS and CDR2 is YFSETQ. The CDR3 covers 13 residues. The CDR3 sequence: CASSLETLDEKFF. The CDR3 DNA is TGCGCCAGCAGCTTGGAAACGCTGGATGAGAAGTTCTTC. Drawing the rest from reference TRBV5-1 and TRBJ2-1, the complete variable domain is KAGVTQTPRYLIKTRGQQVTLSCSPISGHRSVSWYQQTPGQGLQFLFEYFSETQRNKGNFPGRFSGRQFSNSRSEMNVSTLELGDSALYLCASSLETLDEKFFGPGTRLTVL.

CDR3 sequence: CASTIQGFILHGYTF. CDR3 bases: TGTGCCAGCACCATACAGGGTTTTATCCTCCATGGCTACACCTTC. J is TRBJ1-2 and V is TRBV7-2; a possible D gene is TRBD1 (6 bases). The CDR3 totals 15 residues. Germline loops: CDR1 SGHTA, CDR2 FQGNSA. Trimming took off 7 bases at V and 6 bases at J, with 21 bases between the two ends.

Ten or more counts support this clonotype. This sequence joins TRBV29-1 and TRBJ2-7; tentative D call: TRBD1 (6 bases). There are 15 residues in the CDR3. Germline-derived CDR1 and CDR2 are SQVTM and ANQGSEA. The V end lost 0 bases, the J end lost 4 bases, and 16 bases lay between the germline ends. The CDR3 nucleotides are TGCAGCGTTGAAGAGGACAGAGAATTAACATACGAGCAGTACTTC. Translated: CSVEEDRELTYEQYF.

This clonotype was picked up many times. V is TRBV20-1 and J is TRBJ2-1, with D tentatively TRBD1 or TRBD2 (5 bases each). Germline CDR1 is DFQATT and CDR2 is SNEGSKA (reference sequence). This CDR3 is built from 16 residues. Trimming took off 3 bases at V and 2 bases at J, with 17 bases between the two ends. CDR3 bases: TGCAGTGCTAGTACCTCGGGGCTGCGGCCCTACAATGAGCAGTTCTTC. Translating gives CSASTSGLRPYNEQFF.

At least ten counts were recorded for this clonotype. The rearrangement links TRBV20-1 to TRBJ2-7; possibly TRBD2 for D (6 bases). Between the trimmed V and J ends, which lost 1 base and 3 bases, there was a span of 7 bases. Germline V CDR1 and CDR2: DFQATT, SNEGSKA (reference sequence). CDR3 length: 12 residues. CDR3 residues: CSARGTNYEQYF. The CDR3 nucleotides read TGCAGTGCTAGAGGGACTAACTACGAGCAGTACTTC.

This clonotype was detected a few times. V and J are TRBV3-1 and TRBJ1-5; weak D call: TRBD1 (5 bases). The CDR3 length is 13 residues. Germline CDR1 and CDR2: LGHDT and YNNKEL (reference sequence). V shed 3 bases and J shed 5 bases, with 8 bases lying between them. CDR3 nucleotides: TGTGCCAGCAGCCACGGGGCGCATCAGCCCCAGCATTTT. This encodes CASSHGAHQPQHF.

This clonotype came up a few times. The chain is built from TRBV12-3 or TRBV12-4 and TRBJ1-1, with D unclear. This CDR3 contains 11 residues. Trimming took 6 bases from V and 7 from J, leaving 9 bases between them. For the CDR3, the DNA is TGTGCCAGCAGCCGACAAGTTGAAGCTTTCTTT. This encodes CASSRQVEAFF.

This clonotype came up a few times. J is TRBJ2-2 and V is TRBV7-2, with D perhaps assigned TRBD1 or TRBD2 (5 bases each). Germline V gene lookup returns CDR1 SGHTA and CDR2 FQGNSA. The CDR3 sequence is 16 residues long. V gave up 2 bases and J gave up 0 bases, with 10 bases separating them. The DNA of the CDR3 is TGTGCCAGCAGCTTATCGGGGCGAACGAACACCGGGGAGCTGTTTTTT. Translation gives CASSLSGRTNTGELFF.

This clonotype was counted a few times. The chain couples TRBV20-1 to TRBJ2-1, with D unresolved. Germline V gene lookup returns CDR1 DFQATT and CDR2 SNEGSKA (reference sequence). V gave up 5 bases and J gave up 5 bases, with 13 bases separating them. This CDR3 has 13 amino acids. The CDR3 nucleotides read TGCAGTGCTGGTGGGGTGGCTAACAATGAGCAGTTCTTC. Encoded protein: CSAGGVANNEQFF.

The chain is built from TRBV27 and TRBJ2-5; D is uncertain. The CDR3 loop spans 13 amino acids. Looked up from germline, CDR1 is MNHEY and CDR2 is SMNVEV (reference sequence). Trimming shortened V by 5 bases and J by 4 bases, and 11 bases separated the two germline ends. Here the CDR3 reads CASSVSFAETQYF. The CDR3 DNA sequence: TGTGCCAGCAGTGTGAGTTTTGCAGAGACCCAGTACTTC.

This rearrangement joins TRBV7-3 to TRBJ1-1; maybe TRBD1 (5 bases). The ends were cut back, 2 bases at V and 1 base at J, with 14 bases in the middle. Germline V CDR1 and CDR2: SGHTA, FQGTGA. The CDR3 sequence is 16 residues long. DNA for the CDR3: TGTGCCAGCAGCTTATCGGGACGGCTTAAGAACACTGAAGCTTTCTTT. It codes for CASSLSGRLKNTEAFF.

This clonotype was detected only a few times. The V and J genes are TRBV19 and TRBJ2-3; D not resolved. CDR1 LNHDA and CDR2 SQIVND come from the germline V gene (reference sequence). The CDR3 consists of 14 residues. V lost 6 bases and J 1 base, leaving 11 bases between the germline ends. This CDR3 reads CASSLLHGTDTQYF. CDR3 DNA sequence: TGTGCCAGTAGCCTACTTCACGGCACAGATACGCAGTATTTT.

The rearrangement joins TRBV24-1 to TRBJ2-3; D unclear. The CDR3 loop spans 12 amino acids. Trimming pared 5 bases from V and 6 bases from J, leaving 8 bases between. CDR1 and CDR2 (germline): KGHDR, SFDVKD. CDR3 sequence: CATSAGLDTQYF. CDR3 DNA sequence: TGTGCCACCAGTGCAGGTTTGGATACGCAGTATTTT.

The chain links TRBV6-6 to TRBJ1-5; D remains unclear. Trimming took 2 bases from V and 11 from J, leaving 13 bases between them. CDR3 length equals 13 residues. Germline-derived CDR1 and CDR2 are MNHNY and SVGAGI (reference sequence). The CDR3 DNA reads TGTGCCAGCAGTTACCAAAGAGGGTCGGCCCAGCATTTT. Protein: CASSYQRGSAQHF.

This clonotype was detected a few times. The chain has TRBV7-9 and TRBJ1-2; no clear D gene. CDR3 length: 16 amino acids. V was clipped by 1 base and J by 4 bases, with 16 bases between them. In germline, CDR1 is SEHNR, CDR2 FQNEAQ (reference sequence). CDR3 loop: CASSLGLRKGGYGYTF. CDR3 DNA: TGTGCCAGCAGCTTAGGTTTGCGGAAAGGAGGCTATGGCTACACCTTC.

This clonotype has a count of ten or more. This sequence joins TRBV2 and TRBJ2-4; TRBD1 is a possible D gene (5 bases). The CDR3 runs to 15 residues. Trimming took 3 bases from V and 1 from J, leaving 10 bases between them. Germline CDR1 SNHLY, CDR2 FYNNEI. The CDR3 DNA sequence: TGTGCCAGCAGTGACAGGGTGTTGGCCAAAAACATTCAGTACTTC. This gives the protein CASSDRVLAKNIQYF.

The rearrangement links TRBV9 to TRBJ1-1; D call uncertain. The CDR3 spans 14 residues. The ends were cut back, 0 bases at V and 0 bases at J, with 6 bases in the middle. Looked up from germline, CDR1 is SGDLS and CDR2 is YYNGEE. Written as DNA, the CDR3 is TGTGCCAGCAGCGTAGGACCGATGAACACTGAAGCTTTCTTT. It encodes CASSVGPMNTEAFF.

The chain has TRBV20-1 and TRBJ1-1; D gene ambiguous. CDR1 and CDR2 (germline): DFQATT, SNEGSKA (reference sequence). The V end was cut by 0 bases, the J end by 10 bases, with 9 bases between. The CDR3 sequence is 11 residues long. CDR3 residues: CSARDFPGAFF. The CDR3 DNA is TGCAGTGCTAGAGATTTTCCGGGAGCTTTCTTT.

This rearrangement joins TRBV10-3 to TRBJ2-5; 8 bases agree with TRBD2. The DNA matches TRBJ2-7 better at its end, which makes the J call doubtful. The germline gives CDR1 ENHRY, CDR2 SYGVKD. The CDR3 consists of 13 residues. The CDR3 nucleotides are TGTGCCATCAGGCGCGGGGGGCTTTACGAGCAGTACTTC. This sequence encodes CAIRRGGLYEQYF.

V usage is TRBV19 and J usage is TRBJ1-2, with D perhaps TRBD1 (6 bases). There are 14 residues in the CDR3. The V and J ends lost 5 bases and 7 bases respectively, with 17 bases between them. CDR1 is LNHDA and CDR2 is SQIVND in the germline V gene (reference sequence). CDR3 sequence: CASSSRDTVRGYTF. The CDR3 DNA is TGTGCCAGTAGTTCCCGGGACACCGTCCGTGGCTACACCTTC.

Ten or more counts support this clonotype. This chain uses TRBV12-3 or TRBV12-4 with TRBJ2-1; 12 bases fit TRBD2. The J segment lost 0 bases and the V segment lost 6 bases, leaving 3 bases of the junction unmatched. CDR3 size: 16 residues. CDR3 residues: CASRMGLAGSYNEQFF. The DNA of the CDR3 is TGTGCCAGCAGGATGGGACTAGCGGGCTCCTACAATGAGCAGTTCTTC.